The 29 T cell receptor beta chains below all came from one sample that was sequenced in a study of blood T cells in healthy people across ages. PCR was performed a second time for about 7 to 11 cycles using a sample-barcoded 5' primer and a J-beta primer mix. Via MiXCR, TCRdb re-called the 5' RACE reads, giving one row per CDR3 protein. Here the sample spans 650,000 to 1,000,000 distinct CDR3 sequences, around 34% being singletons. Sequenced input: blood. The receptors were sampled from a man aged 18 to 30 in good health.

This clonotype has only a few counts. This chain uses TRBV20-1 with TRBJ1-1; tentative D call: TRBD1 (6 bases). The CDR3 runs to 13 residues. In germline, CDR1 is DFQATT, CDR2 SNEGSKA (reference sequence). Trimming pared 3 bases from V and 1 base from J, leaving 9 bases between. CDR3 sequence (DNA): TGCAGTGCTAGGGAGGGGGGGAACACTGAAGCTTTCTTT. It yields the protein CSAREGGNTEAFF.

The rearrangement uses TRBV7-9 and TRBJ2-4; D is perhaps TRBD2 (5 bases). The germline gives CDR1 SEHNR, CDR2 FQNEAQ (reference sequence). The ends were cut back, 3 bases at V and 5 bases at J, with 20 bases in the middle. This CDR3 has 17 amino acids. The CDR3 region is CASSLARGPESQNIQYF. Written as DNA, the CDR3 is TGTGCCAGCAGCTTGGCCCGGGGTCCAGAGTCGCAAAACATTCAGTACTTC.

This clonotype is a singleton in its sample. This may come from a read error, since a much larger clone is one base off. This chain uses TRBV9 with TRBJ2-1; D ambiguous. The closer fit of TRBJ2-7 to the DNA end suggests the J call may be wrong. Germline V gene data show CDR1 as SGDLS and CDR2 as YYNGEE. The CDR3 is 15 amino acids. The CDR3 sequence: CASSVSGVGYNEQYF. In DNA, the CDR3 is TGTGCCAGCAGCGTCTCCGGAGTTGGATACAATGAGCAGTACTTC.

Details on this clonotype: A much more abundant neighbour one base away suggests this may be a read error. The CDR3 loop reads CASSQEQVPQETQYF. As DNA, the CDR3 is TGTGCCAGCAGCCAAGAACAGGTCCCTCAAGAGACCCAGTACTTC. The chain combines TRBV12-3 or TRBV12-4 with TRBJ2-5; possibly TRBD1 for D (5 bases). Trimming stripped 6 bases from V and 2 bases from J, with 16 bases between. The CDR3 consists of 15 residues.

A note on this clonotype: Germline is not matched at one junction end, which may reflect a read error. The gene calls are TRBV6-6 and TRBJ2-3, with TRBD1 identical over 7 bases. This CDR3 comprises 14 residues. Germline V CDR1 and CDR2: MNHNY, SVGAGI (reference sequence). The CDR3 bases are TGTGTCAGCGGCGAGGGGGCCAGCACAGATACGCAGTATTTT. Amino acid sequence: CVSGEGASTDTQYF.

This clonotype was picked up a small number of times. The chain uses TRBV5-1 and TRBJ2-3; a possible D gene is TRBD2 (6 bases). CDR1 and CDR2 from the germline V gene are SGHRS and YFSETQ. V shed 3 bases and J shed 3 bases, with 17 bases lying between them. CDR3 length: 16 amino acids. The DNA of the CDR3 is TGCGCCAGCAGCTCGGATGCGGGGCGATGGACAGATACGCAGTATTTT. Translated, it gives CASSSDAGRWTDTQYF.

Concerning this clonotype itself: Given a much more abundant clone one base away, this may be a read error. This chain uses TRBV12-3 or TRBV12-4 with TRBJ1-2; 7 bases line up with TRBD1. This CDR3 is 14 amino acids long. CDR3 DNA: TGTGCCAGCAGTAATACAGGGGAATTGGATGGCCACACCTTC. It encodes CASSNTGELDGHTF.

J is TRBJ1-1 and V is TRBV20-1; D may be TRBD1 (5 bases). The germline CDR1 and CDR2 sequences are DFQATT and SNEGSKA (reference sequence). This CDR3 has 13 amino acids. V dropped 0 bases and J dropped 4 bases, with 9 bases sitting between them. CDR3 sequence reads: CSARDARVTEAFF. CDR3 bases: TGCAGTGCTAGAGATGCCAGGGTCACTGAAGCTTTCTTT.

This clonotype was found once. CDR3 in amino acids: CASSLGGGDSQPQHF. The DNA for the CDR3 is TGTGCCAGCAGCTTAGGGGGAGGGGATAGTCAGCCCCAGCATTTT. The gene calls are TRBV7-9 and TRBJ1-5, with D possibly matching TRBD1 (5 bases). Germline V CDR1 and CDR2: SEHNR, FQNEAQ (reference sequence). The germline V and J ends were trimmed by 1 base and 6 bases, with 13 bases remaining between them. This CDR3 region has 15 residues.

V gene TRBV6-1 combines with J gene TRBJ1-5; 8 bases fit TRBD1. CDR3 size: 14 residues. Per germline, CDR1 MNHNS and CDR2 SASEGT. With 6 bases clipped from V and 2 bases from J, the junction kept 3 bases outside the gene matches. DNA for the CDR3: TGTGCCAGCAGCGACAGGGGCGGCAATCAGCCCCAGCATTTT. Protein sequence: CASSDRGGNQPQHF.

This clonotype showed up many times. The rearrangement links TRBV12-3 or TRBV12-4 to TRBJ1-4; 9 nucleotides agree with TRBD1. The CDR3 has 12 amino acids. V lost 6 bases to trimming and J lost 16 bases; unmatched junction nucleotides: 9. The CDR3 DNA reads as TGTGCCAGCAGCTCTTCGACAGGGGGAACGTTTTTT. It specifies CASSSSTGGTFF.

The count of this clonotype is one. This chain joins TRBV6-5 and TRBJ1-1; D call uncertain. In germline, CDR1 is MNHEY, CDR2 SVGAGI. This CDR3 has 14 amino acids. Trimming cost V 0 bases and J 4 bases, with 9 bases left between them. DNA for the CDR3: TGTGCCAGCAGTTACTCGACGGTAACCACTGAAGCTTTCTTT. Translation gives CASSYSTVTTEAFF.

The J gene is TRBJ2-7, the V gene TRBV12-3 or TRBV12-4, with D possibly being TRBD1 (6 bases). This CDR3 spans 13 amino acids. V lost 6 bases to trimming and J lost 3 bases, with 12 bases between them. CDR3 nucleotides: TGTGCCAGCAGACCGGGACACCTCTACGAGCAGTACTTC. Amino acids: CASRPGHLYEQYF.

This clonotype came up a few times. The chain uses TRBV6-2 or TRBV6-3 and TRBJ2-2; 9 nucleotides agree with TRBD1. Germline V CDR1 and CDR2: MNHEY, SVGEGT. The CDR3 covers 15 residues. The junction had 10 bases not matched to a gene; V was cut back by 8 bases and J by 6 bases. CDR3 in DNA: TGTGCCAGCGGGCCGTACAGGGGGCACTCCGGGGAGCTGTTTTTT. Protein: CASGPYRGHSGELFF.

At least ten counts were recorded for this clonotype. The chain uses TRBV20-1 and TRBJ1-2; 7 bases line up with TRBD1. The CDR3 contains 13 residues. The germline V gene has CDR1 DFQATT and CDR2 SNEGSKA (reference sequence). The junction had 8 bases not matched to a gene; V was cut back by 2 bases and J by 8 bases. The CDR3 loop reads CSARTGDDHGYTF. The DNA for the CDR3 is TGCAGTGCTAGAACAGGGGATGATCACGGCTACACCTTC.

The table lists this clonotype with a few counts. The chain carries TRBV21-1 and TRBJ2-1. TRBV21-1 is termed a pseudogene. This CDR3 is built from 16 residues. The CDR3, as DNA: TGTGCCAGCAAAAGAAAGACGGGGAGCTCCTACAATGAGCAGTTCTTC. Encoded protein: CASKRKTGSSYNEQFF.

This rearrangement joins TRBV6-5 to TRBJ2-3; D unclear. CDR3 length equals 14 residues. Germline CDR1 reads MNHEY; CDR2 reads SVGAGI. Deletions cut 6 bases from V and 8 bases from J, with 18 bases between. In DNA, the CDR3 is TGTGCCAGCAGCCAGCTCGGTGGGGTTGGTACGCAGTATTTT. This translates into CASSQLGGVGTQYF.

The chain couples TRBV15 to TRBJ1-1; D is unresolved. Germline V lookup: CDR1 LNHNV, CDR2 YYDKDF (reference sequence). V was shortened by 8 bases and J by 3 bases, with 13 bases between the two germline ends. The CDR3 consists of 13 residues. CDR3 sequence (DNA): TGTGCCACCGCCCCCCAGGACTACACTGAAGCTTTCTTT. Its translation: CATAPQDYTEAFF.

With respect to this clonotype: A much larger clone differs from this one at a single base, so this may be a read error. The chain couples TRBV12-3 or TRBV12-4 to TRBJ2-1; 10 bases map to TRBD2. This CDR3 is 14 amino acids long. Trimming removed 6 bases from V and 9 bases from J; junction bases left unmatched: 8. The CDR3 sequence: CASSPRAGGPEQFF. The CDR3, as DNA: TGTGCCAGCAGCCCCCGAGCGGGGGGGCCTGAGCAGTTCTTC.

This clonotype was picked up a small number of times. The chain couples TRBV6-5 to TRBJ2-7; D is uncertain. Trimming took 2 bases from V and 2 from J, leaving 10 bases between them. This CDR3 is built from 14 residues. Germline CDR1 MNHEY, CDR2 SVGAGI. The CDR3 here is CASSYGRGTYEQYF. The CDR3 coding sequence is TGTGCCAGCAGTTACGGACGCGGTACCTACGAGCAGTACTTC.

The chain recombines TRBV3-1 with TRBJ2-1; D unresolved. The CDR3 loop spans 15 amino acids. CDR1 and CDR2 (germline): LGHDT, YNNKEL (reference sequence). Trimming left V 4 bases short and J 5 bases short, with 15 bases between. The CDR3 is CASSRGPRPHNEQFF. The CDR3 coding sequence is TGTGCCAGCAGCCGAGGCCCCCGGCCCCACAATGAGCAGTTCTTC.

J is TRBJ2-3 and V is TRBV5-1, with D perhaps TRBD1 (5 bases). The CDR3 spans 15 residues. Trimming took 4 bases from V and 4 from J, leaving 16 bases between them. Looked up from germline, CDR1 is SGHRS and CDR2 is YFSETQ. The CDR3 protein is CASSIGQRDADTQYF. DNA of the CDR3: TGCGCCAGCAGCATCGGACAAAGAGATGCAGATACGCAGTATTTT.

As regards this clonotype: Sequence at one end of the junction differs from germline and may be a read error. This chain connects TRBV7-2 to TRBJ1-2, with D possibly matching TRBD1 (5 bases). Germline assignment: CDR1 SGHTA and CDR2 FQGNSA. This CDR3 is built from 17 residues. CDR3 DNA: TGTGTCAGCAGCTTAGCGGCTGATCGGGGCAACCTTTATGGCTACACCTTC. This codes for CVSSLAADRGNLYGYTF.

A note on this clonotype: A much larger clone lies a single base off, so this may be a read error. The genes are TRBV2 and TRBJ2-3; unclear D gene. The CDR3 runs to 14 residues. The germline CDR1 and CDR2 sequences are SNHLY and FYNNEI. V dropped 6 bases and J dropped 3 bases, with 13 bases sitting between them. The CDR3 here is CASRESAETDTQYF. The CDR3 region has the DNA TGTGCCAGCAGGGAAAGTGCGGAAACAGATACGCAGTATTTT.

The V call is TRBV7-9, the J call TRBJ2-7, with TRBD2 as a possible D gene (5 bases). Germline-derived CDR1 and CDR2 are SEHNR and FQNEAQ (reference sequence). CDR3 length: 15 amino acids. Trimming left V 5 bases short and J 0 bases short, with 14 bases between. The CDR3 protein is CASSPPEVNSYEQYF. DNA of the CDR3: TGTGCCAGCAGCCCCCCGGAGGTCAACTCCTACGAGCAGTACTTC.

The V and J genes are TRBV25-1 and TRBJ2-7; maybe TRBD2 (6 bases). CDR3 size: 16 residues. Germline V gene sequence: CDR1 MGHDK, CDR2 SYGVNS. V lost 3 bases and J 3 bases, leaving 18 bases between the germline ends. The CDR3 DNA reads as TGTGCCAGCAGTGACTTCCGTGCCTCCGGGGGCTACGAGCAGTACTTC. Translation: CASSDFRASGGYEQYF.

This clonotype was seen more than once but under ten times. V and J are TRBV30 and TRBJ1-4; D perhaps matches TRBD1 (5 bases). Germline V gene lookup returns CDR1 GTSNPN and CDR2 SVGIG (reference sequence). There are 13 residues in the CDR3. The ends were cut back, 5 bases at V and 5 bases at J, with 12 bases in the middle. CDR3 residues: CAWSRERNEKLFF. CDR3 bases: TGTGCCTGGTCCAGGGAGAGGAATGAAAAACTGTTTTTT.

There are many counts of this clonotype. The chain combines TRBV10-3 with TRBJ2-7, with D possibly matching TRBD1 (6 bases). V gave up 2 bases and J gave up 2 bases, with 16 bases separating them. CDR1 and CDR2 from the germline V gene are ENHRY and SYGVKD. The CDR3 sequence is 16 residues long. This CDR3 is CAISEADRTETYEQYF. DNA for the CDR3: TGTGCCATCAGTGAGGCTGATAGGACAGAGACCTACGAGCAGTACTTC.

The V and J genes are TRBV27 and TRBJ2-7, with D perhaps matching TRBD2 (6 bases). This CDR3 comprises 11 residues. CDR1 is MNHEY and CDR2 is SMNVEV in the germline V gene (reference sequence). V shed 7 bases and J shed 5 bases, with 9 bases lying between them. CDR3: CASMGRHEQYF. In DNA form, the CDR3 reads TGTGCCAGCATGGGGAGGCACGAGCAGTACTTC.